This entry describes one T cell receptor (beta chain). The sample is drawn from a study of OX40 agonist ivuxolimab in advanced cancers. Assay: immunoSEQ multiplex PCR; the TCRdb copy retains only in-frame clones and omits some. This sample has about 98,000 clones, with more than 85% found just once. CDR1 ENHRY and CDR2 SYGVKD come from the germline V gene. The length of the CDR3 is 12 residues. V shed 11 bases and J 3 bases; nucleotides not matched to a gene: 6. The clonotype comes from an adult with an advanced solid tumor such as melanoma, head and neck, liver or kidney cancer. Sequenced material: CD4+ or CD8+ T cells sorted from blood, taken in a trial of the OX40 agonist ivuxolimab. The chain joins TRBV10-3 to TRBJ1-2, with 7 positions matching TRBD1. The CDR3 protein is CASQGNDYGYTF. The DNA for the CDR3 is TGTGCCTCACAGGGGAACGACTATGGCTACACCTTC.